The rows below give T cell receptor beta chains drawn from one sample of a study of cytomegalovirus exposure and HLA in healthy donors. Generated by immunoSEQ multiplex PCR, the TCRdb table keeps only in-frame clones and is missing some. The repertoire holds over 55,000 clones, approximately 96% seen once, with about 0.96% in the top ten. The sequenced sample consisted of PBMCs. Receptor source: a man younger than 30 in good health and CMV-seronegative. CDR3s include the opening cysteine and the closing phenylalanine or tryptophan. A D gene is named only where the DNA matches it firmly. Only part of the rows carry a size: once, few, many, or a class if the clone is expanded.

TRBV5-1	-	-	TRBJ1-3	CASSLEAGPSGNTIYF	TGCGCCAGCAGCTTGGAGGCAGGCCCCTCTGGAAACACCATATATTTT
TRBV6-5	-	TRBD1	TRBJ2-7	CASSSTGGNEQYF	TGTGCCAGCAGTTCTACAGGGGGCAACGAGCAGTACTTC
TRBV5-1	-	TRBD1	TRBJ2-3	CASSLGGTGDITDTQYF	TGCGCCAGCAGCTTGGGGGGGACAGGTGATATCACAGATACGCAGTATTTT
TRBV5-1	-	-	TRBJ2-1	CASSLSGESSYNEQFF	TGCGCCAGCAGCCTTAGCGGTGAGAGCTCCTACAATGAGCAGTTCTTC
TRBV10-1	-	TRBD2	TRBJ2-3	CASSESGLARDTQYF	TGCGCCAGCAGTGAGTCGGGACTAGCGAGAGATACGCAGTATTTT
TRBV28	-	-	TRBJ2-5	CASSLVGGEETQYF	TGTGCCAGCAGTTTGGTTGGCGGGGAAGAGACCCAGTACTTC
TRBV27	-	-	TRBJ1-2	CASSPPSGSGYTF	TGTGCCAGCAGTCCACCGTCAGGAAGTGGCTACACCTTC
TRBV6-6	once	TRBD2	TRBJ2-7	CASSSGTSGTPYEQYF	TGTGCCAGCAGTTCGGGAACTAGCGGAACTCCCTACGAGCAGTACTTC
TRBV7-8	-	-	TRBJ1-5	CASSLARGSHQPQHF	TGTGCCAGCAGCTTAGCGCGCGGCAGCCATCAGCCCCAGCATTTT
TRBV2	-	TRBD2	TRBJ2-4	CASREVAGVENIQYF	TGTGCCAGCAGAGAGGTAGCGGGAGTTGAAAACATTCAGTACTTC
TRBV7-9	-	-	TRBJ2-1	CASREGNEQFF	TGTGCCAGCAGGGAGGGTAATGAGCAGTTCTTC
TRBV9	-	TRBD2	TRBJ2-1	CASSRMPSGSRDEQFF	TGTGCCAGCAGCAGGATGCCTAGCGGGAGTAGGGATGAGCAGTTCTTC
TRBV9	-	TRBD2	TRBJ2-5	CASSFVAGGRETQYF	TGTGCCAGCAGCTTCGTAGCGGGAGGGCGAGAGACCCAGTACTTC
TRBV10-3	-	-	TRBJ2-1	CAISDSAGAREQFF	TGTGCCATCAGTGACTCGGCGGGGGCAAGAGAGCAGTTCTTC
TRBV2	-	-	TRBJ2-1	CASKGVEQFF	TGTGCCAGCAAGGGAGTTGAGCAGTTCTTC
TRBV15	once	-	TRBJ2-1	CATSRARLLADYNEQFF	TGTGCCACCAGCAGAGCCCGCCTCTTAGCGGACTACAATGAGCAGTTCTTC
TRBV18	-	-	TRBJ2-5	CASSTTRETQYF	TGTGCCAGCTCAACAACAAGAGAGACCCAGTACTTC
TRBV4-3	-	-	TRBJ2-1	CASSQEAGLSYNEQFF	TGCGCCAGCAGCCAAGAAGCGGGCCTCTCCTACAATGAGCAGTTCTTC
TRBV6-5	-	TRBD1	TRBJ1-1	CASSQGATEAFF	TGTGCCAGCAGCCAGGGGGCGACTGAAGCTTTCTTT
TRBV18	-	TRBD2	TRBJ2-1	CASSPGTSANNEQFF	TGTGCCAGCTCACCTGGGACTAGCGCCAACAATGAGCAGTTCTTC
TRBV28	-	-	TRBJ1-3	CASSLGGSGNTIYF	TGTGCCAGCAGTTTGGGGGGCTCTGGAAACACCATATATTTT
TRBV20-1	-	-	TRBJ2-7	CSVSRGYEQYF	TGCAGTGTCTCCAGGGGCTACGAGCAGTACTTC
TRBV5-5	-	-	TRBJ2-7	CASSLEGSGQYF	TGTGCCAGCAGCTTGGAAGGGAGCGGGCAGTACTTC
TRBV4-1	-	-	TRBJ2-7	CASSQEKPRGTYEQYF	TGCGCCAGCAGCCAAGAAAAACCCAGGGGAACCTACGAGCAGTACTTC
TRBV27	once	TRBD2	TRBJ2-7	CASSRTSSYEQYF	TGTGCCAGCAGTCGGACTAGCAGCTACGAGCAGTACTTC
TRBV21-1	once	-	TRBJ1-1	CASSKGGVHVITEAFF	TGTGCCAGCAGCAAAGGAGGAGTACACGTAATTACTGAAGCTTTCTTT
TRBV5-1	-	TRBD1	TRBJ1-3	CASRPTGTEGNTIYF	TGCGCCAGCAGACCCACCGGGACAGAGGGAAACACCATATATTTT
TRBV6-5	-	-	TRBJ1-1	CATSQVQNTEAFF	TGTGCCACATCACAGGTACAGAACACTGAAGCTTTCTTT
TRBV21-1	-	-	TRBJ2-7	CASSKSGRGNEQYF	TGTGCCAGCAGCAAAAGCGGGAGAGGCAACGAGCAGTACTTC
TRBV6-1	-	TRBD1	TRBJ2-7	CASQGPGQGPYEQYF	TGTGCCAGCCAGGGACCGGGACAGGGACCCTACGAGCAGTACTTC
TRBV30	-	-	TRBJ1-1	CAWEIGGSGTEAFF	TGTGCCTGGGAGATCGGTGGTTCGGGCACTGAAGCTTTCTTT
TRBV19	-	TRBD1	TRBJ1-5	CASSGQVNQPQHF	TGTGCCAGTAGCGGACAGGTCAATCAGCCCCAGCATTTT
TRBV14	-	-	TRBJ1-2	CASSQGINYGYTF	TGTGCCAGCAGCCAAGGTATTAACTATGGCTACACCTTC
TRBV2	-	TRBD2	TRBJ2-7	CASSLTSGDSYEQYF	TGTGCCAGCAGTCTTACTAGCGGGGACTCCTACGAGCAGTACTTC
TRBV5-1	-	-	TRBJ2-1	CASSLGHNNEQFF	TGCGCCAGCAGCTTGGGACATAACAATGAGCAGTTCTTC
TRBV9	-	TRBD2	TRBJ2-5	CASSVGVVAGHPQGTQYF	TGTGCCAGCAGCGTAGGAGTGGTAGCGGGACATCCGCAGGGGACCCAGTACTTC
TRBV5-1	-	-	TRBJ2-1	CASSLGLLNEQFF	TGCGCCAGCAGCTTGGGACTACTCAATGAGCAGTTCTTC
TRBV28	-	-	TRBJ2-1	CASSSFRDINEQFF	TGTGCCAGCAGTTCCTTTCGGGACATCAATGAGCAGTTCTTC
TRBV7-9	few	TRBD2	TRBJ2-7	CASSPPGGTYEQYF	TGTGCCAGCAGCCCCCCGGGGGGTACCTACGAGCAGTACTTC
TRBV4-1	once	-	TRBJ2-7	CASSLQDWSDEQYF	TGCGCCAGCAGCCTCCAGGACTGGAGCGACGAGCAGTACTTC
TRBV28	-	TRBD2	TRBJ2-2	CASTYDSGSTGELFF	TGTGCCAGCACCTACGATAGCGGGAGCACCGGGGAGCTGTTTTTT
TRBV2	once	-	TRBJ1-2	CASKQGNYGYTF	TGTGCCAGCAAACAGGGAAACTATGGCTACACCTTC
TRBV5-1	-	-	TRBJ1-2	CASSLGRSIEGYTF	TGCGCCAGCAGCTTGGGCAGAAGTATCGAAGGCTACACCTTC
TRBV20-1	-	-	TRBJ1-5	CSARKGVSQHF	TGCAGTGCCCGTAAGGGGGTTTCCCAGCATTTT
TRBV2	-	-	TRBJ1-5	CASSEADQPQHF	TGTGCCAGCAGTGAAGCCGATCAGCCCCAGCATTTT
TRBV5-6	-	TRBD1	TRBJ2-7	CASSLGTGEQYF	TGTGCCAGCAGCTTGGGGACAGGGGAGCAGTACTTC
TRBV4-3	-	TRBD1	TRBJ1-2	CASSQAYRGLGGYTF	TGCGCCAGCAGCCAAGCTTACAGGGGGCTTGGTGGCTACACCTTC
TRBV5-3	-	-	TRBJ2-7	CARSTDRVKRAGGLYEQYF	TGTGCCAGAAGCACAGACAGGGTAAAGAGGGCAGGGGGGCTCTACGAGCAGTACTTC
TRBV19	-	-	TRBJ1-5	CASRRTLSIQPQHF	TGTGCCAGTAGGCGAACCCTATCAATCCAGCCCCAGCATTTT
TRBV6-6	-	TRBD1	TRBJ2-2	CASSYVYRGAGELFF	TGTGCCAGCAGTTACGTCTACAGGGGGGCCGGGGAGCTGTTTTTT
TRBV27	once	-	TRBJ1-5	CASSFSPNQPQHF	TGTGCCAGCAGTTTTTCCCCAAATCAGCCCCAGCATTTT
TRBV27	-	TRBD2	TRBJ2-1	CASSFDGLAGGYNEQFF	TGTGCCAGCAGTTTCGACGGACTAGCGGGAGGATACAATGAGCAGTTCTTC
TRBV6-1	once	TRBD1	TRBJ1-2	CASIRDRDGYTF	TGTGCCAGCATTAGGGACAGGGATGGCTACACCTTC
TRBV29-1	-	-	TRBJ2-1	CSVVYRDSGEQFF	TGCAGCGTCGTCTACCGGGACTCAGGTGAGCAGTTCTTC
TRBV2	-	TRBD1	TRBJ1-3	CASRGGQGHRNTIYF	TGTGCCAGCAGAGGAGGACAGGGCCATCGAAACACCATATATTTT